This T cell receptor (beta chain) was sequenced in a study of beta chain features in type 1 diabetes listed by TCRdb under 2018. Describing the broader study: Mean age, gender distribution, total cell number and subset yield were not different between patients and healthy donors. A total of 100 million to 110 million sorted cells were examined across all samples, and a strong correlation was observed between cell number per subset and RNA yield. In the study, TCRB repertoires of sorted circulating CD4+ T cell subsets from recently diagnosed type 1 diabetes patients were compared with those of matched healthy donors. Regulatory and stem cell-like memory subsets were isolated from only 8 patients and about 8 healthy donors, whereas naive and central memory subsets came from all 28 donors.

Beyond this particular receptor, the publication reports: Because cDNA was sequenced instead of genomic DNA, activated cells with high expression could be over-represented, although the groups did not differ in activation or CD3 levels. Only small numbers of individuals were included in the HLA sub-analyses, which left unresolved whether HLA type had any influence on TCRB rearrangement. PCR might favor shorter templates, but patient and control samples were amplified and corrected together, so any skew would affect both groups equally. Fewer insertions and more nucleotide deletions at VDJ recombination sites were observed in patients with type 1 diabetes, implying thymic rearrangement abnormalities. The naive, central memory and regulatory TCRB repertoires appeared to resemble one another more closely among patients than among healthy donors. A moderate but significant shortening of TCRB CDR3 length was observed in type 1 diabetes patients in all four CD4+ subsets.

From the cysteine through the phenylalanine, the CDR3 covers 15 amino acids. Here the CDR3 DNA is all that survives: 45 bases in frame from base 1. At the junction V is shortened by 4 bases and J by 3 bases; bases outside the gene matches: 8. Looking up the germline V gene (reference sequence) yields CDR1 SEHNR and CDR2 FQNEAQ. From each donor, a single peripheral blood sample of around 120 mL on average was drawn into heparinised tubes. Using a panel that included CD45RO, CCR7, CD25, CD127, CD95 and CD27, naive, central memory, regulatory and stem cell-like memory CD4+ T cells were sorted on a BD FACSAria II. A purity above 95% was achieved for all sorted populations. Right away, PBMCs were isolated by Lymphoprep density gradient centrifugation and were stained directly, with no culture step. Samples were stained and sorted in pairs, with one healthy donor and one patient per experiment, so that batch effects were minimized.

About this clone: Its antigen is still unknown. Nothing much larger sits one base from this clone, and base qualities are not available.

All of the isolated RNA was reverse transcribed with the High Capacity cDNA Reverse Transcription Kit, so expressed TCRB transcripts were sequenced. Deep immunoSEQ sequencing was performed on naive, central memory and regulatory T cell samples, with an average of about 3.6 million total reads per sample. Sorted cells were lysed in RLT buffer and RNA was extracted with DNase-treated RNeasy Micro or Mini kits, depending on cell number. To prevent cross-contamination, each cell subset was processed individually, whereas patient and healthy donor samples were processed jointly. Using the immunoSEQ multiplex PCR, TCRB sequences were amplified from cDNA into 87-bp fragments spanning the CDR3 region. Sequencing of the amplicons was performed on the Illumina HiSeq platform. The published analysis was carried out like this. PCR bias was corrected computationally using synthetic template baselines, and reads within Hamming distance 2 were collapsed, with unmergeable singletons discarded. Reads were aligned against IMGT to assign V, D and J genes, CDR3 length and insertions or deletions at six rearrangement sites. Within each subset, clonotype counts were normalized to the number of sorted cells before true diversity and Gini coefficients were calculated with the tcR R package. Repertoire sharing was quantified using the overlap coefficient calculated on TCRB nucleotide sequences. Out-of-frame TCRB sequences from naive cells were analyzed as a proxy for the pre-selection repertoire. TCRdb holds this immuneACCESS table with in-frame rearrangements only. Some clones are missing; in checked studies, unresolved V genes explain under half, and the rest has no known cause. From that table come the V and J calls and clone size; the DNA was used to work out D and trimming. Here the sample has under 250,000 clones; 13% to 15% occur a single time. The ten biggest clones cover about 0.03% of the sample.

This clonotype was sampled from a middle-aged woman in good health. Material: naive CD4+ T cells from blood. The meaning of the sample's cell subset or site label: true naive CD4+ T cells. This chain is built from TRBV7-9 and TRBJ1-2; 7 nucleotides in the junction match TRBD1. The sequence in DNA is TGTGCCAGCAGCTCTGTCGGAGGGGGCGACTATGGCTACACCTTC. It translates to CASSSVGGGDYGYTF.